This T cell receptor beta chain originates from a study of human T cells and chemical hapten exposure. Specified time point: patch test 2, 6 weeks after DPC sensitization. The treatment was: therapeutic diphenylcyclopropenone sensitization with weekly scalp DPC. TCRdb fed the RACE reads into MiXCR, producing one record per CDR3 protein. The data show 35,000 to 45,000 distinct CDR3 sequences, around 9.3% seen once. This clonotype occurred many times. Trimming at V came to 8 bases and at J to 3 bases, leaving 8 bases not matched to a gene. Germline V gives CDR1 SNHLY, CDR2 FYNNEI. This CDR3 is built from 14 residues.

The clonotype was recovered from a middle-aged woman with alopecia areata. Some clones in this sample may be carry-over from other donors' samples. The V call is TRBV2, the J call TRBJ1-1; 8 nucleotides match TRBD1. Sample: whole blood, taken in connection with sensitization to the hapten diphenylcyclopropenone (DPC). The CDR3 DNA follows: TGTGCCAGCGTATGGGACAGGTTAGACACTGAAGCTTTCTTT. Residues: CASVWDRLDTEAFF.